This T cell receptor (beta chain) stems from a study of T cell responses to AZD1222 COVID-19 vaccine. Study-level findings and limits: After the peak T cell response, and only then, were repertoires sampled.

CDR3 size: 15 residues. Germline V gene sequence: CDR1 MDHEN, CDR2 SYDVKM. Deletions cut 8 bases from V and 0 bases from J, with 14 bases between. Concerning this clone itself: Its antigen is not known.

Data came from immunoSEQ multiplex PCR; TCRdb stores just in-frame clones and leaves some out. Among over 100,000 clones, roughly 90% were seen once, and the ten largest hold 8.4%. This sequence originates from an adult in good health. The source was peripheral blood, collected on day 0 of AZD1222 vaccination. J is TRBJ1-5 and V is TRBV28; the D gene is possibly TRBD1 (6 bases). DNA of the CDR3: TGTGCCAGCCTACGGGGGGGCCGTAGCAATCAGCCCCAGCATTTT. This sequence encodes CASLRGGRSNQPQHF.